The entry below describes one TCR beta chain. This table comes from immunoSEQ multiplex PCR, and its TCRdb copy is limited to in-frame clones, with some not included. The sample has some 430,000 clones, about 92% seen once. The data originate from a study of blood T cell repertoires in COVID-19. Overall study context: COVID-19 samples from acute and convalescent phases originated in the United States, Italy and Spain.

V shed 0 bases and J 1 base; nucleotides not matched to a gene: 13. Germline CDR1 is LGHNA and CDR2 is YNFKEQ. The CDR3 has 21 residues. The receptor was derived from a man between 18 and 35 years old who had recovered from COVID-19. This rearrangement joins TRBV4-2 to TRBJ1-6, with TRBD1 matching over 9 bases. The sequencing input was PBMCs or T cells enriched from blood (not recorded which). The CDR3 nucleotides read TGTGCCAGCAGCCAAGATAGCCCCGGGACAGGGATTAGGTCCTATAATTCACCCCTCCACTTT. Protein product: CASSQDSPGTGIRSYNSPLHF.